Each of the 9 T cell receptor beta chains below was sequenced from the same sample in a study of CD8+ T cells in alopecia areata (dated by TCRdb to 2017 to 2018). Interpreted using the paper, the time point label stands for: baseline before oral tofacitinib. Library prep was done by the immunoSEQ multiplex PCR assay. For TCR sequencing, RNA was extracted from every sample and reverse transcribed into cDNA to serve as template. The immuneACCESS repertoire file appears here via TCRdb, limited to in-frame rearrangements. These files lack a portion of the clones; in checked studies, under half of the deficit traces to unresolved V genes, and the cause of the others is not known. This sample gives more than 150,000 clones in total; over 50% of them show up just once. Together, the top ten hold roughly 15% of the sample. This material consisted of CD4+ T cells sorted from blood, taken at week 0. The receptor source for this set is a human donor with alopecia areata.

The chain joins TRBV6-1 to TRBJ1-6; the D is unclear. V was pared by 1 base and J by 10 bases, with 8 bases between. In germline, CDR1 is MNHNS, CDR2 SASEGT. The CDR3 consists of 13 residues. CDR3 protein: CASSEEMGSPLHF. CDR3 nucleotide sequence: TGTGCCAGCAGTGAAGAAATGGGATCACCCCTCCACTTT.

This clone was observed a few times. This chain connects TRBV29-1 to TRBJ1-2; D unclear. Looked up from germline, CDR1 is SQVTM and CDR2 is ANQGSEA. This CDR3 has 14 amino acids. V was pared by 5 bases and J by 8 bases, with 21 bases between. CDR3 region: CSVQTRAGSGGYTF. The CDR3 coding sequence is TGCAGCGTTCAGACACGGGCCGGCTCGGGAGGCTACACCTTC.

The chain's CDR3 is CASSSQAGSYEQYF. The CDR3 DNA reads TGTGCCAGCAGCTCTCAGGCCGGATCCTACGAGCAGTACTTC. V gene TRBV13 combines with J gene TRBJ2-7; D gene uncertain. Germline V gene sequence: CDR1 PRHDT, CDR2 FYEKMQ (reference sequence). This CDR3 spans 14 amino acids. The V end was cut by 4 bases, the J end by 1 base, with 11 bases between.

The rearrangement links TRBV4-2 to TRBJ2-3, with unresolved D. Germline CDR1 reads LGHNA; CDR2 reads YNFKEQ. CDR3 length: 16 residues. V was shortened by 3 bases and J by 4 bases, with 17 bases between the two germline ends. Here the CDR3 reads CASSQVNLRAADTQYF. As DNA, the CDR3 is TGTGCCAGCAGCCAGGTGAACCTCCGTGCCGCAGATACGCAGTATTTT.

The CDR3 loop reads CASGRDRDEKLFF. In DNA, the CDR3 is TGTGCCAGCGGCCGCGACAGAGATGAAAAACTGTTTTTT. The V and J genes are TRBV2 and TRBJ1-4, with TRBD1 as a possible D gene (5 bases). Trimming removed 8 bases from V and 6 bases from J, with 13 bases in between. This CDR3 has 13 amino acids. Germline V gene sequence: CDR1 SNHLY, CDR2 FYNNEI.

The CDR3 here is CAITQGQGYEQYF. CDR3 coding DNA: TGTGCCATCACTCAAGGACAGGGCTACGAGCAGTACTTC. This sequence joins TRBV10-3 and TRBJ2-7, with 8 bases matching TRBD1. Germline-derived CDR1 and CDR2 are ENHRY and SYGVKD. Unmatched junction bases numbered 5, after V lost 7 bases and J lost 3 bases. The CDR3 runs to 13 residues.

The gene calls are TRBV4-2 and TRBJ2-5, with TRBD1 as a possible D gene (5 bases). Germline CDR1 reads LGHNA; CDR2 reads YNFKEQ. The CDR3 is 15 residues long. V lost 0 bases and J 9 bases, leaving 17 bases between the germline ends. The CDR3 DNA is TGTGCCAGCAGCCAAGATATTAGCAGGGTAGGGGCCCAGTACTTC. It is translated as CASSQDISRVGAQYF.

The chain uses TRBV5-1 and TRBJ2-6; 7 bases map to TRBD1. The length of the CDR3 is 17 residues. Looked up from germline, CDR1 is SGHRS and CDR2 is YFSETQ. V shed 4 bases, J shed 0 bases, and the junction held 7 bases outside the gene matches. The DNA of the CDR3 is TGCGCCAGCAGCATGACAGGGATTGTCTCTGGGGCCAACGTCCTGACTTTC. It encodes CASSMTGIVSGANVLTF.

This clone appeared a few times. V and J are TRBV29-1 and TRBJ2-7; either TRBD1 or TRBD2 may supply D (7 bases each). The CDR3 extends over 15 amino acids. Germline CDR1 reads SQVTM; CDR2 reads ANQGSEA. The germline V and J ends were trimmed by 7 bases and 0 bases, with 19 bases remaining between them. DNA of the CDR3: TGCAGCGCCGAGGGGAGCAGGGGGGGCTCCTACGAGCAGTACTTC. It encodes CSAEGSRGGSYEQYF.